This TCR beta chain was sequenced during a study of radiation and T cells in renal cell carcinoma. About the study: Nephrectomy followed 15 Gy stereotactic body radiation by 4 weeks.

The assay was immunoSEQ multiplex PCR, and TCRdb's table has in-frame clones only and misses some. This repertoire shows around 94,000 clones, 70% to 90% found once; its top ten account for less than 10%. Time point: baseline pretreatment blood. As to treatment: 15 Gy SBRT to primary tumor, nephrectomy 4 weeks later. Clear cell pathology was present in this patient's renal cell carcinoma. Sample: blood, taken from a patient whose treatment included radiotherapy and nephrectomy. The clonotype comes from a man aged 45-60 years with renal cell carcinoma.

DNA of the CDR3: TGCAGCGTTGAAGAAGCGGGCCAGGGGTCTTATGAAAAACTGTTTTTT. It yields the protein CSVEEAGQGSYEKLFF. The V and J genes are TRBV29-1 and TRBJ1-4; D is possibly TRBD1 (6 bases). V lost 0 bases to trimming and J lost 6 bases, with 17 bases between them. Germline V lookup: CDR1 SQVTM, CDR2 ANQGSEA. This CDR3 has 16 amino acids. Supplemented by reference TRBV29-1 and TRBJ1-4, the full variable domain reads SAVISQKPSRDICQRGTSLTIQCQVDSQVTMMFWYRQQPGQSLTLIATANQGSEATYESGFVIDKFPISRPNLTFSTLTVSNMSPEDSSIYLCSVEEAGQGSYEKLFFGSGTQLSVL.